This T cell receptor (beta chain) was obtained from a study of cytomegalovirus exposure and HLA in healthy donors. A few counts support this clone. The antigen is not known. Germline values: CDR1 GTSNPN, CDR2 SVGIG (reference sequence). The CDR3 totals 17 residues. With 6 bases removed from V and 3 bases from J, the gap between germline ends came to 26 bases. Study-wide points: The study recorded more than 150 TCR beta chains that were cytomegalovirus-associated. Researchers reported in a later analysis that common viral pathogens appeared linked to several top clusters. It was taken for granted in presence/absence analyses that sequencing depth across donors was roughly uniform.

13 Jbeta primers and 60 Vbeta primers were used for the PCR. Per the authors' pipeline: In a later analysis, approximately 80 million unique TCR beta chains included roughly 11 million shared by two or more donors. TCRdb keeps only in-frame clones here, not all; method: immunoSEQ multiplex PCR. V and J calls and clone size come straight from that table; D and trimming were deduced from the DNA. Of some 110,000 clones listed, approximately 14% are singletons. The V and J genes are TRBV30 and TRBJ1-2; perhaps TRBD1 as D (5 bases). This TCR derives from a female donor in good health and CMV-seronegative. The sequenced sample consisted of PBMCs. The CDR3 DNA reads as TGTGCCTGTCAAGTCGGGGTGCGGGGGGGTACCCACTATGGCTACACCTTC. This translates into CACQVGVRGGTHYGYTF.